One sample yielded the 25 T cell receptor beta chains listed below, sequenced in a study of blood T cell repertoires in COVID-19. Profiled with immunoSEQ multiplex PCR; TCRdb holds only in-frame clones, not every one. The data show around 140,000 clones, around 89% seen once. Source material: peripheral blood. The receptors derive from a man between 60 and 70 years old with active or convalescent COVID-19.

The sample holds a few counts of this clone. This chain links TRBV28 with TRBJ2-5; tentatively, D is TRBD2 (6 bases). This CDR3 has 17 amino acids. Germline V lookup: CDR1 MDHEN, CDR2 SYDVKM. The V end lost 8 bases, the J end lost 5 bases, and 27 bases lay between the germline ends. The CDR3 here is CASLPTPGSVVRETQYF. The CDR3 nucleotides are TGTGCCAGCCTCCCGACGCCCGGGAGCGTTGTAAGGGAGACCCAGTACTTC. Variable domain in full (rest from reference TRBV28 and TRBJ2-5): DVKVTQSSRYLVKRTGEKVFLECVQDMDHENMFWYRQDPGLGLRLIYFSYDVKMKEKGDIPEGYSVSREKKERFSLILESASTNQTSMYLCASLPTPGSVVRETQYFGPGTRLLVL.

The chain links TRBV4-1 to TRBJ1-1; possibly TRBD1 for D (6 bases). CDR1 MGHRA and CDR2 YSYEKL come from the germline V gene. The germline V and J ends were trimmed by 1 base and 1 base, with 10 bases remaining between them. This CDR3 region has 15 residues. The CDR3 reads CASSQGGPWNTEAFF. In nucleotides, the CDR3 is TGCGCCAGCAGCCAAGGGGGGCCCTGGAACACTGAAGCTTTCTTT.

The J gene is TRBJ2-1, the V gene TRBV7-8; no reliable D call. Germline lookup yields CDR1 SGHVS and CDR2 FQNEAQ. This CDR3 region has 14 residues. Trimming cost V 1 base and J 6 bases, with 10 bases left between them. In DNA form, the CDR3 reads TGTGCCAGCAGCTTAGGTCTAGAGTTCAATGAGCAGTTCTTC. Amino acids: CASSLGLEFNEQFF. Full variable domain (outside the CDR3, taken from reference TRBV7-8 and TRBJ2-1): GAGVSQSPRYKVAKRGQDVALRCDPISGHVSLFWYQQALGQGPEFLTYFQNEAQLDKSGLPSDRFFAERPEGSVSTLKIQRTQQEDSAVYLCASSLGLEFNEQFFGPGTRLTVL.

This chain connects TRBV7-9 to TRBJ1-1; D is uncertain. Germline V gives CDR1 SEHNR, CDR2 FQNEAQ (reference sequence). This CDR3 comprises 16 residues. V was cut by 5 bases and J by 3 bases, with 19 bases left in between. CDR3 sequence: CASSHGPMSGYTEAFF. The CDR3 DNA follows: TGTGCCAGCAGCCACGGGCCGATGTCGGGGTACACTGAAGCTTTCTTT.

The rearrangement links TRBV28 to TRBJ1-4; 7 bases are a match to TRBD1. V trimming: 10 bases; J trimming: 6 bases; junction bases outside the gene matches: 8. The germline CDR1 and CDR2 sequences are MDHEN and SYDVKM. This CDR3 contains 13 residues. The CDR3 region is CATERDRDEKLFF. CDR3 coding DNA: TGTGCCACAGAGAGGGACAGAGATGAAAAACTGTTTTTT.

This clone was recorded once. CDR3 in DNA: TGTGCCATCAGTGCCCCGACTAGCCCGGTCGCAGATACGCAGTATTTT. Amino acid sequence: CAISAPTSPVADTQYF. The chain employs TRBV10-3 and TRBJ2-3; 7 bases fit TRBD2. J gave up 4 bases and V 4 bases, and 11 bases lay outside the gene matches. This CDR3 contains 16 residues. Germline V gene data show CDR1 as ENHRY and CDR2 as SYGVKD.

The chain has TRBV28 and TRBJ2-7; D might be TRBD2 (5 bases). Trimming took off 5 bases at V and 0 bases at J, with 11 bases between the two ends. From germline, CDR1 is MDHEN and CDR2 SYDVKM. This CDR3 spans 14 amino acids. The CDR3 loop reads CASSIRGTSYEQYF. The CDR3 DNA follows: TGTGCCAGCAGTATCCGGGGAACCTCCTACGAGCAGTACTTC.

This rearrangement joins TRBV19 to TRBJ2-5, with D possibly being TRBD2 (5 bases). CDR1 and CDR2 (germline): LNHDA, SQIVND (reference sequence). This CDR3 spans 15 amino acids. Trimming took off 0 bases at V and 7 bases at J, with 15 bases between the two ends. CDR3 region: CASSIDPAVGRTQYF. The CDR3 DNA follows: TGTGCCAGTAGTATAGATCCCGCGGTGGGGAGGACCCAGTACTTC.

This clone was seen only a few times. This chain joins TRBV30 and TRBJ1-6, with D hard to call. The V end lost 6 bases, the J end lost 4 bases, and 10 bases lay between the germline ends. Germline assignment: CDR1 GTSNPN and CDR2 SVGIG (reference sequence). The CDR3 runs 13 residues. This CDR3 reads CACNGEYNSPLHF. Here the CDR3 DNA reads TGTGCCTGTAACGGGGAGTATAATTCACCCCTCCACTTT.

The chain has TRBV7-2 and TRBJ1-1; 9 bases line up with TRBD1. J was trimmed by 4 bases and V by 4 bases; bases with no gene match: 4. Germline V gives CDR1 SGHTA, CDR2 FQGNSA. This CDR3 is 14 amino acids long. The CDR3 sequence is CASSSDRGGTEAFF. The CDR3 DNA follows: TGTGCCAGCAGCTCGGACAGGGGTGGCACTGAAGCTTTCTTT.

V usage is TRBV5-1 and J usage is TRBJ2-4; D is ambiguous. The length of the CDR3 is 15 residues. From germline, CDR1 is SGHRS and CDR2 YFSETQ. With 2 bases removed from V and 2 bases from J, the gap between germline ends came to 11 bases. CDR3 residues: CASSLGSPSKNIQYF. Written as DNA, the CDR3 is TGCGCCAGCAGCTTAGGTAGCCCCTCCAAAAACATTCAGTACTTC. The whole variable domain, filled in from reference TRBV5-1 and TRBJ2-4, reads KAGVTQTPRYLIKTRGQQVTLSCSPISGHRSVSWYQQTPGQGLQFLFEYFSETQRNKGNFPGRFSGRQFSNSRSEMNVSTLELGDSALYLCASSLGSPSKNIQYFGAGTRLSVL.

The chain is built from TRBV28 and TRBJ1-2; TRBD1 agrees at 7 bases. Germline CDR1 and CDR2: MDHEN and SYDVKM. V gave up 6 bases and J gave up 8 bases; unmatched junction bases: 6. The CDR3 covers 12 residues. CDR3 nucleotides: TGTGCCAGCAGAGGACAGGCCAGCGGCTACACCTTC. This gives the protein CASRGQASGYTF.

The chain combines TRBV6-6 with TRBJ2-1; weak D call: TRBD1 (6 bases). Germline V gives CDR1 MNHNY, CDR2 SVGAGI (reference sequence). Trimming cost V 6 bases and J 2 bases, with 14 bases left between them. The CDR3 is 15 residues long. In DNA form, the CDR3 reads TGTGCCAGCAGGGCCGGGACACTCGCCTACAATGAGCAGTTCTTC. Its translation is CASRAGTLAYNEQFF.

This rearrangement joins TRBV9 to TRBJ1-6; 7 bases match TRBD1. Germline V CDR1 and CDR2: SGDLS, YYNGEE. There are 14 residues in the CDR3. Trimming removed 3 bases from V and 5 bases from J; junction bases left unmatched: 2. CDR3 residues: CASSGQGNNSPLHF. CDR3 sequence (DNA): TGTGCCAGCAGCGGACAGGGAAATAATTCACCCCTCCACTTT. Full variable domain (missing parts from reference TRBV9 and TRBJ1-6): DSGVTQTPKHLITATGQRVTLRCSPRSGDLSVYWYQQSLDQGLQFLIQYYNGEERAKGNILERFSAQQFPDLHSELNLSSLELGDSALYFCASSGQGNNSPLHFGNGTRLTVT.

The rearrangement links TRBV19 to TRBJ2-6, with D perhaps TRBD2 (7 bases). The CDR3 contains 16 residues. Trimming pared 4 bases from V and 2 bases from J, leaving 12 bases between. From germline, CDR1 is LNHDA and CDR2 SQIVND (reference sequence). CDR3 DNA: TGTGCCAGTAGTACGGGGAGGGACACTGGGGCCAACGTCCTGACTTTC. Protein sequence: CASSTGRDTGANVLTF.

This chain links TRBV11-3 with TRBJ2-3, with D possibly TRBD1 on 6 matching bases. CDR1 SGHNT and CDR2 YENEEA come from the germline V gene. The V end was cut by 5 bases, the J end by 1 base, with 7 bases between. This CDR3 contains 13 residues. CDR3 in amino acids: CASSHRGTDTQYF. The CDR3 DNA is TGTGCCAGCAGCCACAGGGGCACAGATACGCAGTATTTT.

A few counts support this clone. The CDR3 sequence: CASSPFGSGNTIYF. The CDR3 region has the DNA TGTGCCAGCAGCCCCTTCGGGTCTGGAAACACCATATATTTT. The chain is built from TRBV5-6 and TRBJ1-3; D gene ambiguous. The CDR3 extends over 14 amino acids. CDR1 SGHDT and CDR2 YYEEEE come from the germline V gene. V shed 4 bases and J shed 1 base, with 9 bases lying between them.

The chain joins TRBV7-3 to TRBJ2-2; 12 bases fit TRBD2. This CDR3 spans 16 amino acids. Germline-derived CDR1 and CDR2 are SGHTA and FQGTGA. The ends lost 4 bases at V and 5 bases at J; junction bases unmatched: 5. The CDR3 loop reads CASSSPSGGATGELFF. The CDR3 coding sequence is TGTGCCAGCAGCTCCCCTAGCGGGGGGGCGACCGGGGAGCTGTTTTTT.

This chain links TRBV14 with TRBJ2-7; D may be TRBD1 (6 bases). The CDR3 sequence is 14 residues long. The germline V and J ends were trimmed by 1 base and 5 bases, with 12 bases remaining between them. Germline CDR1 reads SGHDN; CDR2 reads FVKESK. The CDR3 region is CASSQAGVIDEQYF. The DNA for the CDR3 is TGTGCCAGCAGCCAAGCAGGGGTAATTGACGAGCAGTACTTC.

The count of this clone is one. The chain is built from TRBV24-1 and TRBJ2-1; 8 bases agree with TRBD1. After removal of 8 bases from V and 6 bases from J, the junction contained 5 bases not matched to a gene. The CDR3 spans 13 residues. CDR1 and CDR2 (germline): KGHDR, SFDVKD. Here the CDR3 reads CATTETGVNEQFF. Here the CDR3 DNA reads TGTGCCACCACCGAGACAGGGGTCAATGAGCAGTTCTTC.

The rearrangement uses TRBV6-1 and TRBJ1-5; tentatively, D is TRBD1 (6 bases). Per germline, CDR1 MNHNS and CDR2 SASEGT. This CDR3 has 16 residues. The ends were cut back, 2 bases at V and 1 base at J, with 12 bases in the middle. The CDR3 spells CASSELGRGSNQPQHF. CDR3 in DNA: TGTGCCAGCAGTGAATTGGGGAGGGGGAGCAATCAGCCCCAGCATTTT.

The V gene is TRBV2, the J gene TRBJ1-4; 7 nucleotides agree with TRBD1. V was pared by 7 bases and J by 5 bases, with 7 bases of the junction left unmatched. The CDR3 has 14 residues. Germline V CDR1 and CDR2: SNHLY, FYNNEI. CDR3 DNA sequence: TGTGCCAGCAATATACAGGGGTCCAATGAAAAACTGTTTTTT. Protein: CASNIQGSNEKLFF.

The chain carries TRBV9 and TRBJ1-6; the match to TRBD1 covers 9 bases. Trimming removed 3 bases from V and 5 bases from J; junction bases left unmatched: 3. CDR3 length: 15 residues. Germline CDR1 reads SGDLS; CDR2 reads YYNGEE. The CDR3 sequence: CASSGWDRDNSPLHF. The CDR3 DNA sequence: TGTGCCAGCAGCGGATGGGACAGGGATAATTCACCCCTCCACTTT.

The genes are TRBV6-4 and TRBJ2-3; maybe TRBD2 (5 bases). Germline lookup yields CDR1 MRHNA and CDR2 SNTAGT. V lost 6 bases and J lost 4, with 14 bases in between. There are 14 residues in the CDR3. CDR3 protein: CASRSGEGADTQYF. The CDR3 region has the DNA TGTGCCAGCAGGAGCGGCGAGGGCGCAGATACGCAGTATTTT.

The rearrangement links TRBV28 to TRBJ1-5, with D possibly TRBD1 on 6 matching bases. Germline V CDR1 and CDR2: MDHEN, SYDVKM. This CDR3 is built from 16 residues. The ends were cut back, 3 bases at V and 6 bases at J, with 18 bases in the middle. CDR3 amino acids: CASSFMKRGGGQPQHF. DNA for the CDR3: TGTGCCAGCAGTTTCATGAAGAGGGGGGGAGGTCAGCCCCAGCATTTT. The entire variable domain, with the rest obtained from reference TRBV28 and TRBJ1-5, is as follows: DVKVTQSSRYLVKRTGEKVFLECVQDMDHENMFWYRQDPGLGLRLIYFSYDVKMKEKGDIPEGYSVSREKKERFSLILESASTNQTSMYLCASSFMKRGGGQPQHFGDGTRLSIL.